These T cell receptor beta chains were read from a single sample in a study of beta chain features in type 1 diabetes. Assay used: immunoSEQ multiplex PCR; TCRdb lists only in-frame clones, some missing. The sample includes about 700,000 clones, around an eighth of them seen just once. Sequencing input: naive CD4+ T cells from blood. The receptors were gathered from a man between 18 and 29 years old with type 1 diabetes. Each CDR3 is given with its conserved first and last residue. The D gene is left open where the match is weak. Only part of the rows carry a size: once, few, many, or a class if the clone is expanded.

j_call,clone_size,d_call,v_call,cdr3_nt,cdr3_aa
TRBJ1-3,-,-,TRBV29-1,TGCAGCGCAAGGGGGGAGCCTGGAAACACCATATATTTT,CSARGEPGNTIYF
TRBJ2-2,-,-,TRBV5-1,TGCGCCAGCAGCTTGGGCCTGGACACCGGGGAGCTGTTTTTT,CASSLGLDTGELFF
TRBJ1-4,few,TRBD1,TRBV10-2,TGCGCCAGCAGTAAAGGACAGGGTGATGAAAAACTGTTTTTT,CASSKGQGDEKLFF
TRBJ2-5,-,-,TRBV10-1,TGCGCCAGCAGTGAGGGGGCAGGGGCTGGGGAGACCCAGTACTTC,CASSEGAGAGETQYF
TRBJ2-1,few,TRBD2,TRBV11-1,TGTGCCAGCAGTCCTATGGGCACTAGCGGGGGGTCCTACAATGAGCAGTTCTTC,CASSPMGTSGGSYNEQFF
TRBJ2-1,few,TRBD1,TRBV30,TGTGCCTGGAGGCACCGGGACAGGGATTCCTGGCAGTTCTTC,CAWRHRDRDSWQFF
TRBJ2-7,few,-,TRBV7-9,TGTGCCAGCAGCCCGGGGACGGTGGTCTACGAGCAGTACTTC,CASSPGTVVYEQYF
TRBJ2-7,-,TRBD1,TRBV28,TGTGCCAGCAGTTTGTGGGGGGACAGGGGGTACGAGCAGTACTTC,CASSLWGDRGYEQYF
TRBJ1-3,few,-,TRBV27,TGTGCCAGCAGTTCCCCAGGGAACACCATATATTTT,CASSSPGNTIYF
TRBJ2-7,-,TRBD1,TRBV18,TGTGCCAGCTCACCACGGACAGGGGCGAAGTTCGAGCAGTACTTC,CASSPRTGAKFEQYF
TRBJ1-1,few,-,TRBV6-4,TGTGCCAGCAGACACGGCACTGAAGCTTTCTTT,CASRHGTEAFF
TRBJ1-1,-,TRBD1,TRBV7-9,TGTGCCAGCAGCTCCCCGACAGGGGGTCAGACTGAAGCTTTCTTT,CASSSPTGGQTEAFF
TRBJ1-5,-,-,TRBV27,TGTGCCAGCAGTTCTAACGGGGCAGGGCCCCAGCATTTT,CASSSNGAGPQHF
TRBJ2-3,few,-,TRBV10-3,TGTGCCATCAGTGGAGCCCCCTCAGATACGCAGTATTTT,CAISGAPSDTQYF
TRBJ1-2,-,-,TRBV6-7,TGTGCCAGCAGCAACCGGGGGACGGGAGATTTCTATGGCTACACCTTC,CASSNRGTGDFYGYTF
TRBJ1-5,-,-,TRBV13,TGTGCCAGCAGCTTAGGGGGTCAGCCCCAGCATTTT,CASSLGGQPQHF
TRBJ2-1,few,-,TRBV9,TGTGCCAGCAGCGTCAGGTTAGGCTACAATGAGCAGTTCTTC,CASSVRLGYNEQFF
TRBJ2-7,-,-,TRBV7-8,TGTGCCAGCAGCTCCGGACTGTCGTACGAGCAGTACTTC,CASSSGLSYEQYF
TRBJ2-5,-,TRBD2,TRBV7-6,TGTGCCAGCAGCTTATTCCTAGCGGGGCCCCGGGAGACCCAGTACTTC,CASSLFLAGPRETQYF
TRBJ2-3,-,-,TRBV5-1,TGCGCCAGTGAACAGGGTGAGGCAGATACGCAGTATTTT,CASEQGEADTQYF
TRBJ2-5,-,-,TRBV6-1,TGTGCCAGCAGTGATCCCGCCGGGGGCGGGGAGACCCAGTACTTC,CASSDPAGGGETQYF
TRBJ2-5,-,TRBD1,TRBV7-2,TGTGCCAGCAGTGACAGGGGCCAAGAGACCCAGTACTTC,CASSDRGQETQYF
TRBJ1-5,few,-,TRBV28,TGTGCCACGATTAGGGGGGGCAATCAGCCCCAGCATTTT,CATIRGGNQPQHF
TRBJ1-5,few,-,TRBV19,TGTGCCAGTAGTATGGGACTGAGCAATCAGCCCCAGCATTTT,CASSMGLSNQPQHF
TRBJ2-3,-,-,TRBV6-5,TGTGCCAGCAGTTACGGACCCGTTGATACGCAGTATTTT,CASSYGPVDTQYF
TRBJ1-1,-,-,TRBV18,TGTGCCAGCTCACCCTCGGCCGGGAGCACTGAAGCTTTCTTT,CASSPSAGSTEAFF
TRBJ1-1,-,-,TRBV5-1,TGCGCCAGCAGCTTGGGCAGGGGAAGCACTGAAGCTTTCTTT,CASSLGRGSTEAFF
TRBJ1-3,-,-,TRBV30,TGTGCCTGGACTAGACTGATGGCACCCGGCTCTGGAAACACCATATATTTT,CAWTRLMAPGSGNTIYF
TRBJ1-1,few,-,TRBV28,TGTGCCAGCAGGCCCTGGGGGGAGGGATCGACTGAAGCTTTCTTT,CASRPWGEGSTEAFF
TRBJ2-7,few,-,TRBV14,TGTGCCAGCAGCCCCCCTCCCAGTGGGGCCTCCTACGAGCAGTACTTC,CASSPPPSGASYEQYF
TRBJ1-1,-,-,TRBV6-6,TGTGCCAGCAGTTACTCTGGACATCGGAAAGCTTTCTTT,CASSYSGHRKAFF
TRBJ1-2,-,TRBD1,TRBV2,TGTGCCAGCAGTGAATCGACAGGGGGACCCTATGGCTACACCTTC,CASSESTGGPYGYTF
TRBJ2-3,-,-,TRBV6-1,TGTGCCAGCAGTGCCCAATGGGTCCAGAAACCAGATACGCAGTATTTT,CASSAQWVQKPDTQYF
TRBJ1-3,-,TRBD1,TRBV30,TGTGCCTGTACAGGGGGCTCCCACTTCTCTGGAAACACCATATATTTT,CACTGGSHFSGNTIYF
TRBJ2-3,-,-,TRBV7-6,TGTGCCAGCAGCTTAGAATTGGCGCTACAGGGTTCTAGCACAGATACGCAGTATTTT,CASSLELALQGSSTDTQYF
TRBJ2-5,-,-,TRBV29-1,TGCAGCGTTGGGGGAGTAAGGGAGACCCAGTACTTC,CSVGGVRETQYF
TRBJ2-5,few,TRBD2,TRBV18,TGTGCCAGCTCACCGACTAGCACGGAAGAGACCCAGTACTTC,CASSPTSTEETQYF
TRBJ1-1,-,-,TRBV9,TGTGCCAGCAGCGTAGCCGTGAACACTGAAGCTTTCTTT,CASSVAVNTEAFF
TRBJ2-5,few,-,TRBV4-1,TGCGCCAGCGCCACTTTCGATCCGGGAGAGACCCAGTACTTC,CASATFDPGETQYF
TRBJ2-3,few,TRBD1,TRBV4-1,TGCGCCAGCAGAGGGGACAGGGGGATCACAGATACGCAGTATTTT,CASRGDRGITDTQYF
TRBJ1-6,few,TRBD1,TRBV4-1,TGCGCCAGCAGCCTACCACTGGACAGGGGGGTCAGATCACCCCTCCACTTT,CASSLPLDRGVRSPLHF
TRBJ1-1,-,-,TRBV27,TGTGCCAGCAGTTTATCCCGGAACACTGAAGCTTTCTTT,CASSLSRNTEAFF
TRBJ2-5,few,TRBD1,TRBV6-5,TGTGCCAGCAGCTCGGACAGGGTGGAGACCCAGTACTTC,CASSSDRVETQYF
TRBJ2-7,-,TRBD2,TRBV7-9,TGTGCCAGCAGCCGGCTCTCTAGCGGGGGTTACGAGCAGTACTTC,CASSRLSSGGYEQYF
TRBJ1-2,few,TRBD1,TRBV7-2,TGTGCCAGCAGCTGGGACAGACCCTATGGCTACACCTTC,CASSWDRPYGYTF
TRBJ2-7,few,TRBD1,TRBV6-6,TGTGCCAGCAGCCGGGGACAGTCAACCTACGAGCAGTACTTC,CASSRGQSTYEQYF
TRBJ2-3,few,-,TRBV9,TGTGCCAGCAGGGGCGGGACAGATACGCAGTATTTT,CASRGGTDTQYF